A single sample is the source of the 21 T cell receptor beta chains below, sequenced in a study of identical twins. TCRdb redid the calling of the 5' RACE reads with MiXCR, one entry per CDR3 protein. The sample holds around 470,000 distinct CDR3 sequences, 11% to 15% seen once. A further study also used this sample, focusing on yellow fever vaccine responses in identical twins.

Input material: CD4+ T cells sorted from blood. The receptors here all came from a woman aged 18-30 years in good health.

This chain connects TRBV12-3 or TRBV12-4 to TRBJ1-2; D call uncertain. The CDR3 has 17 amino acids. Between the trimmed V and J ends, which lost 5 bases and 2 bases, there was a span of 21 bases. DNA of the CDR3: TGTGCCAGCAGTCCCCCCGACATTAGCGCATCGAACTATGGCTACACCTTC. Its protein product is CASSPPDISASNYGYTF.

V is TRBV7-2 and J is TRBJ2-6; D gene unclear. Between the trimmed V and J ends, which lost 1 base and 0 bases, there was a span of 4 bases. The CDR3 has 15 amino acids. Germline values: CDR1 SGHTA, CDR2 FQGNSA. CDR3 residues: CASSLVTSGANVLTF. DNA of the CDR3: TGTGCCAGCAGCTTAGTTACCTCTGGGGCCAACGTCCTGACTTTC.

This clonotype was seen many times. V usage is TRBV12-3 or TRBV12-4 and J usage is TRBJ1-5, with D uncertain. V was trimmed by 5 bases and J by 11 bases, leaving 7 bases between them. The CDR3 extends over 10 amino acids. CDR3 sequence (DNA): TGTGCCAGCAGTGGCGGCTCCCAGCATTTT. It yields the protein CASSGGSQHF.

In this sample, this clonotype turned up many times. The CDR3 DNA is TGCGCCAGCAGCCGCGACGTTGCAACTAATGAAAAACTGTTTTTT. Its protein product is CASSRDVATNEKLFF. The J gene is TRBJ1-4, the V gene TRBV5-1; D ambiguous. Deletions cut 4 bases from V and 0 bases from J, with 10 bases between. From germline, CDR1 is SGHRS and CDR2 YFSETQ. The CDR3 runs 15 residues. Full variable domain (missing parts from reference TRBV5-1 and TRBJ1-4): KAGVTQTPRYLIKTRGQQVTLSCSPISGHRSVSWYQQTPGQGLQFLFEYFSETQRNKGNFPGRFSGRQFSNSRSEMNVSTLELGDSALYLCASSRDVATNEKLFFGSGTQLSVL.

The chain links TRBV5-1 to TRBJ2-7, with 9 nucleotides matching TRBD1. The V segment lost 0 bases and the J segment 4 bases; nucleotides outside the gene matches: 8. Germline V gives CDR1 SGHRS, CDR2 YFSETQ. This CDR3 spans 16 amino acids. The CDR3 DNA reads as TGCGCCAGCAGCTTGGAACCGGGACAGGGAAAGTACGAGCAGTACTTC. This gives the protein CASSLEPGQGKYEQYF.

About this clonotype itself: Its ends do not fully match the called genes, so a read error is possible. V usage is TRBV28 and J usage is TRBJ2-1; D is perhaps TRBD2 (6 bases). Germline V CDR1 and CDR2: MDHEN, SYDVKM. The CDR3 has 15 amino acids. The CDR3 DNA reads as TGTGCCAGCAGTTTAAGGCGGGGATCCTCCAATGAGCAGTTCTTC. This codes for CASSLRRGSSNEQFF.

This clonotype showed up just a few times. V is TRBV7-2 and J is TRBJ1-1; perhaps TRBD1 as D (6 bases). The V and J ends lost 2 bases and 11 bases respectively, with 18 bases between them. CDR3 length equals 14 residues. Germline CDR1 reads SGHTA; CDR2 reads FQGNSA. The CDR3 is CASSLLGGRQDAFF. The CDR3 bases are TGTGCCAGCAGCTTATTAGGCGGGAGACAGGACGCTTTCTTT.

The sample holds a few counts of this clonotype. The chain couples TRBV11-1 to TRBJ2-2, with a tentative D call TRBD2 (7 bases). The CDR3 has 19 residues. Germline CDR1 and CDR2: SGHAT and FQDESV (reference sequence). Deletions cut 1 base from V and 0 bases from J, with 18 bases between. In DNA form, the CDR3 reads TGTGCCAGCAGCTTAGTTTTCGGCGGCGGGGGCTCGAACACCGGGGAGCTGTTTTTT. Its translation: CASSLVFGGGGSNTGELFF.

This chain connects TRBV20-1 to TRBJ1-5; D not resolved. The CDR3 has 15 amino acids. Trimming pared 3 bases from V and 4 bases from J, leaving 16 bases between. Germline V CDR1 and CDR2: DFQATT, SNEGSKA (reference sequence). The CDR3 protein is CSARMGGRGNQPQHF. The CDR3 DNA is TGCAGTGCTAGGATGGGAGGGCGAGGGAATCAGCCCCAGCATTTT.

The table lists this clonotype with many counts. The chain employs TRBV12-3 or TRBV12-4 and TRBJ2-7; no clear D gene. The V end lost 5 bases, the J end lost 7 bases, and 21 bases lay between the germline ends. The CDR3 is 15 amino acids. CDR3 coding DNA: TGTGCCAGCAGTGTCTTGGGCTCTGGGGTCAGAGAGCAGTACTTC. Translating gives CASSVLGSGVREQYF.

This clonotype was found a few times. This chain joins TRBV20-1 and TRBJ2-3; 7 nucleotides align to TRBD2. The J segment lost 1 base and the V segment lost 5 bases, leaving 6 bases of the junction unmatched. Germline CDR1 and CDR2: DFQATT and SNEGSKA (reference sequence). This CDR3 region has 14 residues. The CDR3 loop reads CSAWWAGGTDTQYF. Here the CDR3 DNA reads TGCAGTGCTTGGTGGGCGGGGGGCACAGATACGCAGTATTTT.

This clonotype was observed a handful of times. The gene calls are TRBV27 and TRBJ1-5, with TRBD1 as a possible D gene (6 bases). Trimming cost V 1 base and J 7 bases, with 11 bases left between them. The germline gives CDR1 MNHEY, CDR2 SMNVEV (reference sequence). The CDR3 spans 14 residues. CDR3 DNA: TGTGCCAGCAGTTTATTGGGGGCCGGCCAGCCCCAGCATTTT. The encoded protein is CASSLLGAGQPQHF.

CDR3 loop: CASSRTSGGPNEQFF. The DNA of the CDR3 is TGTGCCAGCAGTCGGACTAGCGGGGGCCCCAATGAGCAGTTCTTC. The rearrangement joins TRBV3-1 to TRBJ2-1; TRBD2 agrees at 13 bases. V shed 6 bases, J shed 6 bases, and the junction held 5 bases outside the gene matches. Germline V gene lookup returns CDR1 LGHDT and CDR2 YNNKEL (reference sequence). The length of the CDR3 is 15 residues.

This clonotype has just a few counts. This chain links TRBV5-1 with TRBJ2-1; 7 bases agree with TRBD1. V trimming: 0 bases; J trimming: 10 bases; junction bases outside the gene matches: 4. This CDR3 has 13 amino acids. Germline V lookup: CDR1 SGHRS, CDR2 YFSETQ. The CDR3 protein is CASSLARGSEQFF. The CDR3 coding sequence is TGCGCCAGCAGCTTGGCCAGGGGGAGCGAGCAGTTCTTC.

The chain employs TRBV14 and TRBJ2-3; perhaps D is TRBD1 or TRBD2 (5 bases each). Germline assignment: CDR1 SGHDN and CDR2 FVKESK. V gave up 0 bases and J gave up 5 bases, with 12 bases separating them. This CDR3 region has 15 residues. CDR3 amino acids: CASSQDLRGEDTQYF. The CDR3 nucleotides read TGTGCCAGCAGCCAAGATCTCAGAGGGGAAGATACGCAGTATTTT. Combining the CDR3 with reference TRBV14 and TRBJ2-3 gives the whole variable domain EAGVTQFPSHSVIEKGQTVTLRCDPISGHDNLYWYRRVMGKEIKFLLHFVKESKQDESGMPNNRFLAERTGGTYSTLKVQPAELEDSGVYFCASSQDLRGEDTQYFGPGTRLTVL.

This clonotype was detected many times. The chain employs TRBV24-1 and TRBJ2-6; the D gene could be TRBD1 or TRBD2 (6 bases each). The V end lost 3 bases, the J end lost 2 bases, and 10 bases lay between the germline ends. This CDR3 region has 16 residues. Per germline, CDR1 KGHDR and CDR2 SFDVKD. As DNA, the CDR3 is TGTGCCACCAGTGATACGGGGGCTACTGGGGCCAACGTCCTGACTTTC. Residues: CATSDTGATGANVLTF.

This clonotype has only a few counts. V is TRBV27 and J is TRBJ1-1; D is perhaps TRBD1 (5 bases). CDR3 size: 13 residues. Per germline, CDR1 MNHEY and CDR2 SMNVEV (reference sequence). V dropped 2 bases and J dropped 8 bases, with 12 bases sitting between them. This CDR3 is CASSLGGELEAFF. As DNA, the CDR3 is TGTGCCAGCAGTTTAGGGGGTGAATTGGAAGCTTTCTTT.

V is TRBV5-1 and J is TRBJ1-5, with D possibly being TRBD1 (5 bases). The CDR3 length is 13 residues. Germline-derived CDR1 and CDR2 are SGHRS and YFSETQ. Trimming took off 2 bases at V and 5 bases at J, with 8 bases between the two ends. This CDR3 is CASSLDSDQPQHF. The CDR3 DNA is TGCGCCAGCAGCTTAGACAGTGATCAGCCCCAGCATTTT.

The J gene is TRBJ2-3, the V gene TRBV5-1; no definite D call. CDR3 length: 12 residues. Germline CDR1 reads SGHRS; CDR2 reads YFSETQ. V shed 7 bases and J shed 5 bases, with 11 bases lying between them. CDR3 DNA: TGCGCCAGCGGACCGGAGAAAGATACGCAGTATTTT. This encodes CASGPEKDTQYF.

The chain joins TRBV30 to TRBJ2-2; 13 bases line up with TRBD2. CDR3 size: 14 residues. Losses at the gene ends were 3 bases for V and 7 bases for J; bases not matched to a gene: 2. Germline V lookup: CDR1 GTSNPN, CDR2 SVGIG (reference sequence). The CDR3 nucleotides read TGTGCCTGGAGACTAGCGGGAGGGGGCGGGGAGCTGTTTTTT. Its translation is CAWRLAGGGGELFF.

This clonotype has more than one count but fewer than ten. The chain links TRBV5-1 to TRBJ2-2; D not certain. Germline lookup yields CDR1 SGHRS and CDR2 YFSETQ. V was cut by 4 bases and J by 4 bases, with 14 bases left in between. The CDR3 is 15 amino acids. CDR3 residues: CASSVTSRSTGELFF. The CDR3 DNA follows: TGCGCCAGCAGCGTGACGTCCCGCAGCACCGGGGAGCTGTTTTTT.